The source of this T cell receptor beta chain is a study of T cells in Graves' hyperthyroidism and ophthalmopathy. Amplification targeted TCR beta CDR3 regions from RNA transcripts. HTBI primers were used for first-round RT-PCR of the TCR CDR3. TCRdb used MiXCR to reprocess the multiplex PCR reads, holding one entry per CDR3 protein. The data show over 700,000 distinct CDR3 sequences, approximately 18% seen once. At least ten counts were recorded for this clonotype. Germline-derived CDR1 and CDR2 are SGHRS and YFSETQ. The CDR3 is 16 amino acids. The trim removed 2 bases at V and 8 bases at J, leaving 13 bases unmatched.

This chain joins TRBV5-1 and TRBJ2-1; 7 bases are a match to TRBD2. The sequenced sample consisted of blood. The source of this sequence is a woman aged 45-65 years with Graves' hyperthyroidism that later progressed to Graves' ophthalmopathy. DNA for the CDR3: TGCGCCAGCAGCTTAAGCGGGACGGACGCAACCGATGAGCAGTTCTTC. Amino acids: CASSLSGTDATDEQFF.